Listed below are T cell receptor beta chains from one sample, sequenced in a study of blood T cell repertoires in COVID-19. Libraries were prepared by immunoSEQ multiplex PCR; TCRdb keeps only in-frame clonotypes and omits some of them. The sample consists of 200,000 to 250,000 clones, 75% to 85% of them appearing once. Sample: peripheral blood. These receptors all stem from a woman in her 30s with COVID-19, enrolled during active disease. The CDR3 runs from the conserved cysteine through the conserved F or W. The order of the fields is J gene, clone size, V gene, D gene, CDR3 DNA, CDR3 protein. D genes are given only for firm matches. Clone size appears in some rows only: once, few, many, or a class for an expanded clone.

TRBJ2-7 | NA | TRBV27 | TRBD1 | TGTGCCAGCAGTTTATTCGCCAGGGGGCAGAACGAGCAGTACTTC | CASSLFARGQNEQYF
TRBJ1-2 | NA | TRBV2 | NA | TGTGCCAGCAGTGAACGGGCAGGGATCTATGGCTACACCTTC | CASSERAGIYGYTF
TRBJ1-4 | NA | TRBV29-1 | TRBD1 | TGCAGCGCTTTACCGGGACAGGCTCGGGATGAAAAACTGTTTTTT | CSALPGQARDEKLFF
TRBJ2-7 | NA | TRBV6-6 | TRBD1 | TGTGCCAGCAGTTACGGGGACAGTTTCGAGCAGTACTTC | CASSYGDSFEQYF
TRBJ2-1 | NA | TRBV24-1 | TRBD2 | TGTGCCACCAGGGGGACTAGCGTTAGTGAGCAGTTCTTC | CATRGTSVSEQFF
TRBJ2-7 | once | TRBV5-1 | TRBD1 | TGCGCCAGCAGCTTAGACGGGACAGGGTTGACCGAGCAGTACTTC | CASSLDGTGLTEQYF
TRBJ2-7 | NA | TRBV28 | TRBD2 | TGTGCCAGCAGTTCCTCGGGCGGGGGACGAGAGCAGTACTTC | CASSSSGGGREQYF
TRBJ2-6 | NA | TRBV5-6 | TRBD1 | TGTGCCAGCAGCAACCTCCGGGACAGACAATCTGGGGCCAACGTCCTGACTTTC | CASSNLRDRQSGANVLTF
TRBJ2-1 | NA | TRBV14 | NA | TGTGCCAGCAGCCAACACAAGTTCTTC | CASSQHKFF
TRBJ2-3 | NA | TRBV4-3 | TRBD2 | TGCGCCAGCAGCCAAAGACTAGCGGTCCTGGGGGATACGCAGTATTTT | CASSQRLAVLGDTQYF
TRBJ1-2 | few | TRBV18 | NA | TGTGCCAGCTCACCAGGGCCGGGGTATGGCTACACCTTC | CASSPGPGYGYTF
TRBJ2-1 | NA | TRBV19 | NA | TGTGCCAGTAGTAGAAGGGAGAACCCCCATGAGCAGTTCTTC | CASSRRENPHEQFF
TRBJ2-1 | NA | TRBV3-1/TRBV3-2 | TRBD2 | TGTGCCAGCAGCCACGTAGCGGGAGGGTTCTACAATGAGCAGTTCTTC | CASSHVAGGFYNEQFF
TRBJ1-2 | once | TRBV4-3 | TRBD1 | TGCGCCAGCAGCCAAAGGACAGGGGTCGGCTACACCTTC | CASSQRTGVGYTF
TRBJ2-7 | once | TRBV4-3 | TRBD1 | TGCGCCAGCAGCCGCGGACAGGGGGGTACCTACGAGCAGTACTTC | CASSRGQGGTYEQYF
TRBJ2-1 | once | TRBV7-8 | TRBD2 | TGTGCCAGCAGCTTAGATCGAGCTAGCGGAGTATACAATGAGCAGTTCTTC | CASSLDRASGVYNEQFF
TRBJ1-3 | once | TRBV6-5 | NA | TGTGCCAGCAGCCGGGGGGACACCATATATTTT | CASSRGDTIYF
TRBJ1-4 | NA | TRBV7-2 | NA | TGTGCCAGCAGCCAGGGGCGCAGGGCTGGTAATGAAAAACTGTTTTTT | CASSQGRRAGNEKLFF
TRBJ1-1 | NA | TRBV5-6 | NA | TGTGCCAGCAGCTTCCTTGACAGGGAAGCTTTCTTT | CASSFLDREAFF
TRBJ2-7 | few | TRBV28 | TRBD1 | TGTGCAAGCCGGACAGGGGCCTACGAGCAGTACTTC | CASRTGAYEQYF
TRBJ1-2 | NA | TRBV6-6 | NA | TGTGCCAGCAGTTACGGTCGAACAGCCCTTAACTATGGCTACACCTTC | CASSYGRTALNYGYTF
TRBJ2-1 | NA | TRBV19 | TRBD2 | TGTGCCAGTAGGGGCAGCGGGGGACTTAGCTCCTACAATGAGCAGTTCTTC | CASRGSGGLSSYNEQFF
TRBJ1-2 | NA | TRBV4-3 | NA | TGCGCCAGCAGCCCCCCCGAGGGGGTGGACTACACCTTC | CASSPPEGVDYTF
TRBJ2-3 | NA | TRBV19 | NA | TGTGCCAGTAGTAATTTACTAGCAATGGGCACAGATACGCAGTATTTT | CASSNLLAMGTDTQYF
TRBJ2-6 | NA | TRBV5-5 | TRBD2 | TGTGCCAGCAAGAATAGCGGGGATTCTGGGGCCAACGTCCTGACTTTC | CASKNSGDSGANVLTF
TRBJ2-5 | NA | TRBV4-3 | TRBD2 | TGCGCCAGCAGCCACGTAGCGGGGGGGCCTGGGGAGACCCAGTACTTC | CASSHVAGGPGETQYF
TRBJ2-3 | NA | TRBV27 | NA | TGTGCCAGCCACGCCGAGGCTACGCAGTATTTT | CASHAEATQYF
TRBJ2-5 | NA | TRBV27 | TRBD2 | TGTGCCAGCAGTCGGACTAGCGGGGGCCCCCAAGAGACCCAGTACTTC | CASSRTSGGPQETQYF
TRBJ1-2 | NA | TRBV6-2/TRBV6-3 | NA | TGTGCCAGCAGTTCCCGCAGGAAAGGCTATGGCTACACCTTC | CASSSRRKGYGYTF
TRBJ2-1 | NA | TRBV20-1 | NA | TGCAGTGCTAGGTCACAGAAGGAGCAGTTCTTC | CSARSQKEQFF
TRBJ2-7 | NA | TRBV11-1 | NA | TGTGCCAGCAGCTTAATCACAGGGACGATCTACGAGCAGTACTTC | CASSLITGTIYEQYF
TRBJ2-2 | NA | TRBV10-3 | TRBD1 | TGTGCCATCAGACAGGGGTCGAACACCGGGGAGCTGTTTTTT | CAIRQGSNTGELFF
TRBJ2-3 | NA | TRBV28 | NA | TGTGCCAGCAGTCCACAGGGATCTAGCACAGATACGCAGTATTTT | CASSPQGSSTDTQYF
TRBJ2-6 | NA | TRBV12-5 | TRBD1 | TGTGCTAGTGGATTCGGACAGGGGAAACAGTCTGGGGCCAACGTCCTGACTTTC | CASGFGQGKQSGANVLTF
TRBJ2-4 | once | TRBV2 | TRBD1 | TGTGCCAGTCATACAGGGGCTTTCGCCAAAAACATTCAGTACTTC | CASHTGAFAKNIQYF
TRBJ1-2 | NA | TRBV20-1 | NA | TGCAGTGCTAGAAGGCAGGGGAGCTACACCTTC | CSARRQGSYTF
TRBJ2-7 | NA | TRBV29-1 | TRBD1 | TGCAGCGTTCGGGACAGGGGACCCTACGAGCAGTACTTC | CSVRDRGPYEQYF